This TCR beta chain was found in a study of control samples from healthy donors and cancer patients. Using immunoSEQ multiplex PCR, the repertoire was profiled, and TCRdb retains in-frame clones only, with some absent. Of around 110,000 clones listed, 85% to 95% are singletons. The germline CDR1 and CDR2 sequences are GTSNPN and SVGIG (reference sequence). Trimming removed 3 bases from V and 2 bases from J, with 11 bases in between. The CDR3 sequence is 14 residues long. The rearrangement joins TRBV30 to TRBJ2-1; a possible D gene is TRBD2 (5 bases). This receptor was taken from a man aged 30-40 years in good health. Material for sequencing was blood. In nucleotides, the CDR3 is TGTGCCTGGAGAACGGGGAGCCCCTACAATGAGCAGTTCTTC. This sequence encodes CAWRTGSPYNEQFF.